The 7 T cell receptor beta chains below come from one sample, sequenced in a study of Tregs in tolerant kidney transplant recipients. The protocol was immunoSEQ multiplex PCR, while the TCRdb copy is restricted to in-frame clones and leaves out a portion. Among 90,000 or so clones listed, approximately 94% were seen once. Related graft donors supplied nonmyeloablative bone marrow transplants, and mixed chimerism was transient. The source material was CD4+ T cells from blood (PBMCs), sampled 12 months after the transplant. Receptors originate from a human patient who received a combined kidney and bone marrow transplant. A share of the T cells may be of graft donor origin.

This chain connects TRBV19 to TRBJ2-7, with 7 bases identical to TRBD2. Per germline, CDR1 LNHDA and CDR2 SQIVND (reference sequence). This CDR3 comprises 15 residues. Trimming took 3 bases from V and 2 from J; bases not matched to a gene: 7. The CDR3 coding sequence is TGTGCCAGTAGTATTGGAGCTAGCGGAACCTACGAGCAGTACTTC. It specifies CASSIGASGTYEQYF.

This chain connects TRBV11-3 to TRBJ2-5; D not resolved. Trimming took off 5 bases at V and 4 bases at J, with 17 bases between the two ends. The V gene's germline CDR1 is SGHNT and CDR2 YENEEA. CDR3 length equals 15 residues. The CDR3 region is CASSPPALRGETQYF. The CDR3, as DNA: TGTGCCAGCAGCCCTCCGGCCCTTCGCGGAGAGACCCAGTACTTC.

The rearrangement links TRBV30 to TRBJ2-1; TRBD2 might be the D (5 bases). The CDR3 spans 13 residues. Trimming shortened V by 1 base and J by 9 bases, and 13 bases separated the two germline ends. Germline V gives CDR1 GTSNPN, CDR2 SVGIG (reference sequence). The DNA for the CDR3 is TGTGCCTGGAGTGCCTCCTGGGCGGGTGAGCAGTTCTTC. Protein product: CAWSASWAGEQFF.

V and J are TRBV6-1 and TRBJ1-4; TRBD1 agrees at 8 bases. Germline CDR1 is MNHNS and CDR2 is SASEGT. V lost 4 bases to trimming and J lost 7 bases; unmatched junction nucleotides: 8. This CDR3 is built from 15 residues. Here the CDR3 reads CASSGGGTGFEKLFF. In DNA form, the CDR3 reads TGTGCCAGCAGTGGGGGGGGGACAGGATTTGAAAAACTGTTTTTT.

This rearrangement joins TRBV19 to TRBJ2-7; no reliable D call. Trimming removed 3 bases from V and 0 bases from J, with 6 bases in between. This CDR3 is built from 13 residues. CDR1 is LNHDA and CDR2 is SQIVND in the germline V gene (reference sequence). The CDR3 coding sequence is TGTGCCAGTAGTATCGGCGGCTCCTACGAGCAGTACTTC. It encodes CASSIGGSYEQYF.

The gene calls are TRBV11-2 and TRBJ2-1, with no clear D. CDR3 length: 13 amino acids. V gave up 4 bases and J gave up 1 base, with 5 bases separating them. The germline V gene has CDR1 SGHAT and CDR2 FQNNGV. CDR3 sequence: CASSSRSYNEQFF. The DNA for the CDR3 is TGTGCCAGCAGCTCGCGGTCCTACAATGAGCAGTTCTTC. Using reference TRBV11-2 and TRBJ2-1 for the parts outside the CDR3, the full variable domain is EAGVAQSPRYKIIEKRQSVAFWCNPISGHATLYWYQQILGQGPKLLIQFQNNGVVDDSQLPKDRFSAERLKGVDSTLKIQPAKLEDSAVYLCASSSRSYNEQFFGPGTRLTVL.

This sequence joins TRBV6-5 and TRBJ2-2, with D possibly matching TRBD1 (5 bases). The length of the CDR3 is 14 residues. The germline CDR1 and CDR2 sequences are MNHEY and SVGAGI. The V end lost 5 bases, the J end lost 4 bases, and 11 bases lay between the germline ends. The CDR3 bases are TGTGCCAGCAGTGGGGCTTCAGGCACCGGGGAGCTGTTTTTT. Its translation is CASSGASGTGELFF.